This TCR beta chain came from a study of T cell responses to AZD1222 COVID-19 vaccine. The study, taken as a whole, reports: Researchers took repertoire samples only after the peak T cell response had come. The study identified only 6 or 7 AZD1222 recipients as seropositive at baseline.

TCRdb's table, derived via immunoSEQ multiplex PCR, lists solely in-frame clones and lacks some. The data contain fewer than 200,000 clones, 85% to 95% of them singletons. On this clone: The antigen is undetermined.

This CDR3 region has 14 residues. The V gene lost 8 bases and the J gene lost 2 bases, with 13 bases spanning the gap. Germline CDR1 and CDR2: MDHEN and SYDVKM. The sequence was collected from an adult in good health. The rearrangement links TRBV28 to TRBJ2-1; a possible D gene is TRBD2 (6 bases). The sample consisted of peripheral blood, taken on day 0 of AZD1222 vaccination. CDR3 loop: CASGDLVAYNEQFF. CDR3 coding DNA: TGTGCCAGCGGGGACTTGGTCGCCTACAATGAGCAGTTCTTC.